The 13 T cell receptor beta chains below were found in one sample sequenced in a study of blood T cell repertoires in COVID-19. Data came from immunoSEQ multiplex PCR; TCRdb stores just in-frame clones and leaves some out. The repertoire holds 100,000 to 150,000 clones, around 76% seen once, with 4.5% to 6% in the top ten. Specimen: peripheral blood. The receptors come from a man older than 75 with COVID-19, enrolled during active disease.

V and J are TRBV12-3 or TRBV12-4 and TRBJ2-1; a weak D match, TRBD1 (6 bases). The CDR3 loop spans 13 amino acids. V was shortened by 6 bases and J by 0 bases, with 6 bases between the two germline ends. DNA for the CDR3: TGTGCCAGCAGGGACAGCTCCTACAATGAGCAGTTCTTC. It is translated as CASRDSSYNEQFF.

This clone has just one count. The V and J genes are TRBV27 and TRBJ2-3, with D unclear. The length of the CDR3 is 14 residues. Trimming pared 5 bases from V and 0 bases from J, leaving 9 bases between. Germline V CDR1 and CDR2: MNHEY, SMNVEV (reference sequence). CDR3 nucleotides: TGTGCCAGCAGTCTCGCGGCTAGCACAGATACGCAGTATTTT. Its translation: CASSLAASTDTQYF.

The chain is built from TRBV19 and TRBJ2-1, with a possible D match to TRBD1 (7 bases). Germline V gene sequence: CDR1 LNHDA, CDR2 SQIVND (reference sequence). Trimming removed 8 bases from V and 8 bases from J, with 19 bases in between. CDR3 size: 14 residues. This CDR3 is CASSSDRDLDEQFF. CDR3 sequence (DNA): TGTGCCAGTTCTTCCGACAGGGACTTAGATGAGCAGTTCTTC. Complete variable domain (other parts from reference TRBV19 and TRBJ2-1): DGGITQSPKYLFRKEGQNVTLSCEQNLNHDAMYWYRQDPGQGLRLIYYSQIVNDFQKGDIAEGYSVSREKKESFPLTVTSAQKNPTAFYLCASSSDRDLDEQFFGPGTRLTVL.

The chain combines TRBV6-5 with TRBJ1-5; 10 bases map to TRBD1. Germline V gives CDR1 MNHEY, CDR2 SVGAGI. The V segment lost 2 bases and the J segment 4 bases; nucleotides outside the gene matches: 2. The CDR3 consists of 15 residues. CDR3 in DNA: TGTGCCAGCAGTTACGAGGGACAGGGGAATCAGCCCCAGCATTTT. It encodes CASSYEGQGNQPQHF.

The chain employs TRBV28 and TRBJ1-1; D possibly corresponds to TRBD1 (6 bases). CDR3 length: 14 residues. V gave up 1 base and J gave up 4 bases, with 10 bases separating them. CDR1 MDHEN and CDR2 SYDVKM come from the germline V gene. The DNA for the CDR3 is TGTGCCAGCAGTTTATATTCGGACAGCACTGAAGCTTTCTTT. This encodes CASSLYSDSTEAFF.

This clone was seen more than once but under ten times. This chain uses TRBV4-1 with TRBJ2-7; D call uncertain. Trimming stripped 0 bases from V and 3 bases from J, with 15 bases between. This CDR3 contains 16 residues. The germline CDR1 and CDR2 sequences are MGHRA and YSYEKL. DNA for the CDR3: TGCGCCAGCAGCCAAGATAATATGAGACATTTCTACGAGCAGTACTTC. It codes for CASSQDNMRHFYEQYF.

The chain links TRBV6-1 to TRBJ1-4; no clear D. V dropped 3 bases and J dropped 0 bases, with 17 bases sitting between them. Germline V gives CDR1 MNHNS, CDR2 SASEGT. This CDR3 has 18 residues. This chain's CDR3 is CASSDVHLTSTTNEKLFF. Here the CDR3 DNA reads TGTGCCAGCAGTGACGTTCATTTGACAAGCACAACTAATGAAAAACTGTTTTTT.

V and J are TRBV11-2 and TRBJ2-2; D is undetermined. CDR1 is SGHAT and CDR2 is FQNNGV in the germline V gene. This CDR3 spans 14 amino acids. V was clipped by 1 base and J by 1 base, with 4 bases between them. The CDR3 spells CASSLGGNTGELFF. For the CDR3, the DNA is TGTGCCAGCAGCTTAGGCGGGAACACCGGGGAGCTGTTTTTT.

The V gene is TRBV28, the J gene TRBJ1-1; 7 nucleotides align to TRBD1. Germline trimming cut 6 bases from V and 7 bases from J; bases unmatched to any gene: 8. CDR1 and CDR2 (germline): MDHEN, SYDVKM. The CDR3 contains 13 residues. CDR3 amino acids: CASSTGTVGEAFF. The CDR3 DNA reads TGTGCCAGCAGCACGGGGACAGTTGGTGAAGCTTTCTTT.

This chain connects TRBV15 to TRBJ2-1; no definite D call. The ends were cut back, 0 bases at V and 10 bases at J, with 7 bases in the middle. CDR3 length equals 12 residues. Germline V gene lookup returns CDR1 LNHNV and CDR2 YYDKDF (reference sequence). The chain's CDR3 is CATSRDRHEQFF. CDR3 nucleotides: TGTGCCACCAGCAGAGACCGACACGAGCAGTTCTTC. Full variable domain (remainder filled in from reference TRBV15 and TRBJ2-1): DAMVIQNPRYQVTQFGKPVTLSCSQTLNHNVMYWYQQKSSQAPKLLFHYYDKDFNNEADTPDNFQSRRPNTSFCFLDIRSPGLGDTAMYLCATSRDRHEQFFGPGTRLTVL.

This clone was observed a few times. The chain recombines TRBV3-1 (or the pseudogene TRBV3-2) with TRBJ2-1; 9 bases match TRBD2. Unmatched junction bases numbered 7, after V lost 4 bases and J lost 6 bases. Germline lookup yields CDR1 LGHDT and CDR2 YNNKEL (reference sequence). CDR3 length: 15 amino acids. CDR3 protein: CASSPGLAGTNEQFF. The CDR3 coding sequence is TGTGCCAGCAGCCCAGGGCTAGCGGGGACCAATGAGCAGTTCTTC.

The rearrangement links TRBV27 to TRBJ2-7; 9 bases fit TRBD1. Germline-derived CDR1 and CDR2 are MNHEY and SMNVEV (reference sequence). The trim removed 3 bases at V and 4 bases at J, leaving 4 bases unmatched. The CDR3 has 14 residues. Here the CDR3 reads CASSLGQGRYEQYF. CDR3 nucleotides: TGTGCCAGCAGTTTGGGACAGGGACGTTACGAGCAGTACTTC.

The CDR3 DNA reads TGTGCCAGCAGCCTGGGAGGACAGGGCGGGGGCTACACCTTC. Translation: CASSLGGQGGGYTF. This rearrangement joins TRBV5-4 to TRBJ1-2; 8 nucleotides line up with TRBD1. The V gene's germline CDR1 is SGHNT and CDR2 YYREEE (reference sequence). There are 14 residues in the CDR3. Trimming cost V 4 bases and J 8 bases; bases outside gene matches: 10.